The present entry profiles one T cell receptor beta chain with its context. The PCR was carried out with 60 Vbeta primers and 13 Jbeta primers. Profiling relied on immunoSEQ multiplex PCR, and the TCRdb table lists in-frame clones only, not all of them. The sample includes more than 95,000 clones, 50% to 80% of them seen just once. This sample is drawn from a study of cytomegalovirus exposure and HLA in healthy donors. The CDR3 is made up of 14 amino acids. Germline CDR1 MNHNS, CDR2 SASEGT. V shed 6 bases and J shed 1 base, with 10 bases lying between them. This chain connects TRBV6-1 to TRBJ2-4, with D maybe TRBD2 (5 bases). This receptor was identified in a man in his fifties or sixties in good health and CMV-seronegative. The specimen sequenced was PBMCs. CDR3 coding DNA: TGTGCCAGCAGCCAGGACTTTGCCAAAAACATTCAGTACTTC. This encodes CASSQDFAKNIQYF.